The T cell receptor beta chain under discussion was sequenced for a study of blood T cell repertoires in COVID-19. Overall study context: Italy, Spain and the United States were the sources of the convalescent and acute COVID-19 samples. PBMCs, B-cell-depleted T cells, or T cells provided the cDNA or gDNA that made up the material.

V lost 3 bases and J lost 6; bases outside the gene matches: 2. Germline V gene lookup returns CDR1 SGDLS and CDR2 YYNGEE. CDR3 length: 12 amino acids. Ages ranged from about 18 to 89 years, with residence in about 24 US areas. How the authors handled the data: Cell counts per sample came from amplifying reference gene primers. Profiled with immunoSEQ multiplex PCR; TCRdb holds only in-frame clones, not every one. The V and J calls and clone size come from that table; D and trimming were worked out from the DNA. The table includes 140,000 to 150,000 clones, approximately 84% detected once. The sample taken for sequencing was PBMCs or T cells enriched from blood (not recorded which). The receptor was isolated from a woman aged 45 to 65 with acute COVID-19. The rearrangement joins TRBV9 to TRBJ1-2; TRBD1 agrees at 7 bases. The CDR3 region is CASSAGGDGYTF. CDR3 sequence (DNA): TGTGCCAGCAGCGCAGGGGGAGATGGCTACACCTTC.